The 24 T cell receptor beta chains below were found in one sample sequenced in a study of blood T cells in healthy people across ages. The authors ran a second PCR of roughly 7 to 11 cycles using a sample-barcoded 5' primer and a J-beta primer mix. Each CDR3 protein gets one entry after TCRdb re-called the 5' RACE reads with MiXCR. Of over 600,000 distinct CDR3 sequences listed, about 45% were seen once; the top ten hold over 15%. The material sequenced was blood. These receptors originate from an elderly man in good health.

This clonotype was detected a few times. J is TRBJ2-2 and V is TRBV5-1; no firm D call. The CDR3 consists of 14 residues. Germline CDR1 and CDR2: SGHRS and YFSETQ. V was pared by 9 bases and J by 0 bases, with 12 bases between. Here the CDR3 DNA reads TGCGCCACCCATGGGTTGGCGAACACCGGGGAGCTGTTTTTT. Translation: CATHGLANTGELFF.

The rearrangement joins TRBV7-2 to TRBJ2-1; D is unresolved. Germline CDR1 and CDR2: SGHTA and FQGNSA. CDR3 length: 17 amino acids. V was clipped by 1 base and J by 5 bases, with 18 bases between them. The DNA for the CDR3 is TGTGCCAGCAGCTTAGTGGCTAGTCTTAGCCCCAACAATGAGCAGTTCTTC. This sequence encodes CASSLVASLSPNNEQFF.

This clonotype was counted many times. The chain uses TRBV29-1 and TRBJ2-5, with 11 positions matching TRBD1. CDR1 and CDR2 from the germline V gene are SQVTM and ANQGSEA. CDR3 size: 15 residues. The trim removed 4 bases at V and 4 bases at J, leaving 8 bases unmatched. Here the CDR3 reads CSVVGTGGIGETQYF. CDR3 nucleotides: TGCAGCGTTGTCGGGACAGGGGGAATTGGAGAGACCCAGTACTTC.

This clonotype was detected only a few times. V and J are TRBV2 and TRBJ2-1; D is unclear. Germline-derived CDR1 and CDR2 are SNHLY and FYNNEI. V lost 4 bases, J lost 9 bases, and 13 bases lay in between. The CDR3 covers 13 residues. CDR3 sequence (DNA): TGTGCCAGCAGTGGGGATGGGTGGGGTGAGCAGTTCTTC. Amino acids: CASSGDGWGEQFF. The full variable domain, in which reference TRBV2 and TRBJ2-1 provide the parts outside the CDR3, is EPEVTQTPSHQVTQMGQEVILRCVPISNHLYFYWYRQILGQKVEFLVSFYNNEISEKSEIFDDQFSVERPDGSNFTLKIRSTKLEDSAMYFCASSGDGWGEQFFGPGTRLTVL.

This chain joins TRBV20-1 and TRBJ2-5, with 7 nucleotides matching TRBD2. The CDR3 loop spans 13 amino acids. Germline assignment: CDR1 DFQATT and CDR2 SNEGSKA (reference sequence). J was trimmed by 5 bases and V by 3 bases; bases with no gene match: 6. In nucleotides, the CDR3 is TGCAGTGCTAGCCAGACTAGCTTGGAGACCCAGTACTTC. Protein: CSASQTSLETQYF.

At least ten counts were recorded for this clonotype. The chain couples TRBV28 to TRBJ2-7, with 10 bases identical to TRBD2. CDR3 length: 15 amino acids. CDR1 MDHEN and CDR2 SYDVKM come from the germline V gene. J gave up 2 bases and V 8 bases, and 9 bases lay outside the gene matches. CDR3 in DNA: TGTGCCAGCCAGTATACTAGCGGGAACGCCTACGAGCAGTACTTC. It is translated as CASQYTSGNAYEQYF.

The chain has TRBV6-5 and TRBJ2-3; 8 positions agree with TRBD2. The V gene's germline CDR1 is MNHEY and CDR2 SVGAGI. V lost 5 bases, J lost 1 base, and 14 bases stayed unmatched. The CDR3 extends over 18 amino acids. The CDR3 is CASSHQRGYSGGTDTQYF. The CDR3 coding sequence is TGTGCCAGCAGTCACCAGCGGGGGTATAGCGGGGGCACAGATACGCAGTATTTT.

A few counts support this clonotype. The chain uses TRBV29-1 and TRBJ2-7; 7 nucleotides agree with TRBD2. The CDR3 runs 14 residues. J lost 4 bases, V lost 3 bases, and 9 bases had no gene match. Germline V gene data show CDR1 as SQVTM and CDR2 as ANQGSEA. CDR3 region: CSVDAGANRYEQYF. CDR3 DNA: TGCAGCGTTGACGCGGGAGCAAACAGGTACGAGCAGTACTTC.

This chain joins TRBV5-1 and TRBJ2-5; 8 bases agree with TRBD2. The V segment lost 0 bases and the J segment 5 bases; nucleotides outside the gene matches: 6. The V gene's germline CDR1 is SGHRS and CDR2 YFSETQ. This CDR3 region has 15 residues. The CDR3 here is CASSLVAGNRETQYF. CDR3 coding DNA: TGCGCCAGCAGCTTGGTAGCGGGGAATAGGGAGACCCAGTACTTC.

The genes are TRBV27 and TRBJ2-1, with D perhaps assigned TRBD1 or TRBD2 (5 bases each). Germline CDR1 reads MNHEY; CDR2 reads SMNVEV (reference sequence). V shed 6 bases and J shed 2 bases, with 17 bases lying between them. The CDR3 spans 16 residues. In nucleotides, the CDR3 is TGTGCCAGCAGAACGGGGCTAGTAGGTCCCTACAATGAGCAGTTCTTC. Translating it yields CASRTGLVGPYNEQFF.

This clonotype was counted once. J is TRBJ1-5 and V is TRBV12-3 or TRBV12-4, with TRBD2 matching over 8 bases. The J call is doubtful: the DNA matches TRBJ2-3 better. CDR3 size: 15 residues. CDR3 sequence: CASRPGGGSGQPQYF. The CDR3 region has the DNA TGTGCCAGCAGGCCGGGAGGGGGGAGCGGTCAGCCCCAGTATTTT.

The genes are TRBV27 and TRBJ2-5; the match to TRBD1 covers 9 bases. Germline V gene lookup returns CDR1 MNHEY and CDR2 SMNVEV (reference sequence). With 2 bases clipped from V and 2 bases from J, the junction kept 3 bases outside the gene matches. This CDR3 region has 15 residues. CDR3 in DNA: TGTGCCAGCAGTTTAACGACAGGGGGACAAGAGACCCAGTACTTC. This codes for CASSLTTGGQETQYF.

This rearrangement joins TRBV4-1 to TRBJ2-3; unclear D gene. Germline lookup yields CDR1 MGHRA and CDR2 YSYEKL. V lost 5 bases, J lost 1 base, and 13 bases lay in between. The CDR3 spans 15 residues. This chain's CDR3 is CASSTRWVGTDTQYF. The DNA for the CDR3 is TGCGCCAGCAGCACGCGGTGGGTGGGCACAGATACGCAGTATTTT.

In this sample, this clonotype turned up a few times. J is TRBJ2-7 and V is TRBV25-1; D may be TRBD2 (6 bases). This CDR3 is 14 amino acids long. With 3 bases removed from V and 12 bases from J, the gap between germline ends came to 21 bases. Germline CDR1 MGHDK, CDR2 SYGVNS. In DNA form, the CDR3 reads TGTGCCAGCAGTGACTCGTCCAGTTCCTCGGGAGTGTACTTC. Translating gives CASSDSSSSSGVYF.

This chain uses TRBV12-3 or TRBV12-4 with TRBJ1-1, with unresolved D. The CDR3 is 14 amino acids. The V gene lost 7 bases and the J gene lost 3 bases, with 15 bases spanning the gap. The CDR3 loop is CASTPIDADTEAFF. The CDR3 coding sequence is TGTGCCAGCACCCCAATTGATGCGGACACTGAAGCTTTCTTT.

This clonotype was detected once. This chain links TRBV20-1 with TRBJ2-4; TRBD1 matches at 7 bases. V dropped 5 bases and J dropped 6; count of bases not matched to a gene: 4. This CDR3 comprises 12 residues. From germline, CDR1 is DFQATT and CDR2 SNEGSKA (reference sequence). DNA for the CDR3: TGCAGTGCTGGGACAGATGGAAACATTCAGTACTTC. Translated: CSAGTDGNIQYF.

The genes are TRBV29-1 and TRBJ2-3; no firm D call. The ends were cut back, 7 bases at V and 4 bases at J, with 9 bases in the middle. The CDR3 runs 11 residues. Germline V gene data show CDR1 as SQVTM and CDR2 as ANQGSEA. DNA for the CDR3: TGCAGCGCTGTTGTTGCAGATACGCAGTATTTT. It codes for CSAVVADTQYF.

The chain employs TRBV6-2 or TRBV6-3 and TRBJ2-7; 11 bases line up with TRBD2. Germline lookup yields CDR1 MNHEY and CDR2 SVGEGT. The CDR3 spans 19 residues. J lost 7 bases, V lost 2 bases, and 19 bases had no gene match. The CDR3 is CASSYPLAGGQKSYNEQYF. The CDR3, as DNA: TGTGCCAGCAGTTACCCCTTAGCGGGAGGGCAAAAGTCCTACAATGAGCAGTACTTC.

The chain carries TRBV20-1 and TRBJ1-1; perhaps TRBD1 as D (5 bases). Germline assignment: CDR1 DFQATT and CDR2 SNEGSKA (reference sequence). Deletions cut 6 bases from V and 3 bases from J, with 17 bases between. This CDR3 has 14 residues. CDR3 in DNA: TGCAGTGCCAAACGGGGCCGCAGGGACACTGAAGCTTTCTTT. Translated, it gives CSAKRGRRDTEAFF.

The CDR3 DNA reads as TGCAGTGCTAGAGATCACCGGGGGCAAAGTGAGCAGTTCTTC. Its protein product is CSARDHRGQSEQFF. The rearrangement uses TRBV20-1 and TRBJ2-1; tentatively, D is TRBD1 or TRBD2 (6 bases each). Trimming cost V 0 bases and J 9 bases, with 15 bases left between them. Germline-derived CDR1 and CDR2 are DFQATT and SNEGSKA (reference sequence). The CDR3 is made up of 14 amino acids.

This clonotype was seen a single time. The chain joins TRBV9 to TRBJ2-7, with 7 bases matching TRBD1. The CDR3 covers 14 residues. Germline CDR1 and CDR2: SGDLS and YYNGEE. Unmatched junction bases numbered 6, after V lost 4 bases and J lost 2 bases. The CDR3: CASSPQGTAYEQYF. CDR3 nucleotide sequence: TGTGCCAGCAGCCCCCAGGGGACAGCCTACGAGCAGTACTTC.

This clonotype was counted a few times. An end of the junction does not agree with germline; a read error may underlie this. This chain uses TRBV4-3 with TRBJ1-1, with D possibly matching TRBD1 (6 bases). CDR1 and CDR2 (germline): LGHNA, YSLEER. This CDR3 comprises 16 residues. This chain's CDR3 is CAGSHRGGGMNTEAFF. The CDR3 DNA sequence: TGCGCCGGCAGCCATCGGGGGGGCGGAATGAACACTGAAGCTTTCTTT.

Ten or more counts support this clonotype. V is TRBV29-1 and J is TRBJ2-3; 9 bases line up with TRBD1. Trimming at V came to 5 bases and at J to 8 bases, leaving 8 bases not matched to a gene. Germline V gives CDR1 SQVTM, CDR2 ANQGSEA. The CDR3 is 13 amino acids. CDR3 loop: CSVRGQGEVTQYF. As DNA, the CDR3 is TGCAGCGTTAGGGGACAGGGTGAGGTTACGCAGTATTTT.

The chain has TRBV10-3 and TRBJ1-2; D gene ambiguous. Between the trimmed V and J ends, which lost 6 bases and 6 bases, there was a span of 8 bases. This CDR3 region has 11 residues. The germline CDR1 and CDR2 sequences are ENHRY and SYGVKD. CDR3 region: CAISPGDGYTF. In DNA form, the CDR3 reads TGTGCCATCAGCCCCGGTGATGGCTACACCTTC.